A selection of T cell receptor beta chains follows, all from one sample in a study of blood T cells in healthy people across ages. TCRdb re-derived calls from the 5' RACE reads in MiXCR, one entry per CDR3 protein. This table holds more than 1.4 million distinct CDR3 sequences, 35% to 45% found once. Sequences were obtained from blood. These receptors came from a young woman in good health. The CDR3 runs from the conserved cysteine through the conserved F or W. A D gene is named only where the DNA matches it firmly. A row's size may be missing; if present it is once, few, many or a size class.

abundance: NA
v_gene: TRBV20-1
j_gene: TRBJ2-7
d_gene: TRBD1
CDR3nt: TGCAGTGCTAGGCTAGGGACAGGGGGCAACGAGCAGTACTTC
CDR3aa: CSARLGTGGNEQYF

abundance: NA
v_gene: TRBV20-1
j_gene: TRBJ1-1
d_gene: NA
CDR3nt: TGCAGTGCTAGGCCCGGGACGGTAAACACTGAAGCTTTCTTT
CDR3aa: CSARPGTVNTEAFF

abundance: few
v_gene: TRBV27
j_gene: TRBJ2-7
d_gene: NA
CDR3nt: TGTGCCAGCAGTTTATCCAGGGCGGGTTACGAGCAGTACTTC
CDR3aa: CASSLSRAGYEQYF

abundance: NA
v_gene: TRBV6-1
j_gene: TRBJ2-3
d_gene: TRBD1
CDR3nt: TGTGCCAGCAGGCAAAGGACAGGGGATAGCACAGATACGCAGTATTTT
CDR3aa: CASRQRTGDSTDTQYF

abundance: NA
v_gene: TRBV4-2
j_gene: TRBJ2-3
d_gene: NA
CDR3nt: TGTGCCAGCAGCCAAGGGGGGCTAGAGGGGCGCACAGATACGCAGTATTTT
CDR3aa: CASSQGGLEGRTDTQYF

abundance: few
v_gene: TRBV6-2/TRBV6-3
j_gene: TRBJ2-3
d_gene: TRBD1
CDR3nt: TGTGCCAGCAGTTACTCGCCTGGGGACAGATACACAGATACGCAGTATTTT
CDR3aa: CASSYSPGDRYTDTQYF

abundance: few
v_gene: TRBV9
j_gene: TRBJ2-1
d_gene: TRBD1
CDR3nt: TGTGACAGCAGTACCTCGGGACAGACTTACAATGAGCAGTTCTTC
CDR3aa: CDSSTSGQTYNEQFF

abundance: few
v_gene: TRBV2
j_gene: TRBJ2-5
d_gene: NA
CDR3nt: TGTGCCAGCAATGGGGACCAAGAGACCCAGTACTTC
CDR3aa: CASNGDQETQYF

abundance: few
v_gene: TRBV24-1
j_gene: TRBJ2-1
d_gene: NA
CDR3nt: TGTGCCACCAGTGATTCGGGCCCTTACAATGAGCAGTTCTTC
CDR3aa: CATSDSGPYNEQFF

abundance: NA
v_gene: TRBV5-8
j_gene: TRBJ2-7
d_gene: NA
CDR3nt: TGTGCCAGCAGCCCCTTCACGTCCTACGAGCAGTACTTC
CDR3aa: CASSPFTSYEQYF

abundance: few
v_gene: TRBV12-3/TRBV12-4
j_gene: TRBJ1-1
d_gene: NA
CDR3nt: TGTGCCAGCAGCCCCCTTGACAGGGAAGCTTTCTTT
CDR3aa: CASSPLDREAFF

abundance: NA
v_gene: TRBV6-5
j_gene: TRBJ1-4
d_gene: TRBD1
CDR3nt: TGTGCCAGCAGTTACTCGTGGACAGGAGCAACTAATGAAAAACTGTTTTTT
CDR3aa: CASSYSWTGATNEKLFF

abundance: few
v_gene: TRBV12-3/TRBV12-4
j_gene: TRBJ1-1
d_gene: NA
CDR3nt: TGTGCCAGCAGTTCTATCTACCGGTTGGGGCAGAACACTGAAGCTTTCTTT
CDR3aa: CASSSIYRLGQNTEAFF

abundance: NA
v_gene: TRBV4-1
j_gene: TRBJ1-5
d_gene: TRBD1
CDR3nt: TGCGCCAGCAGCCAAACAGGGGTTGGGCCCCAGCATTTT
CDR3aa: CASSQTGVGPQHF

abundance: NA
v_gene: TRBV2
j_gene: TRBJ2-5
d_gene: TRBD1
CDR3nt: TGTGCCAGCAGTGACCCCAGCGGGACAGGGTTTTGGGAGCAGTACTTC
CDR3aa: CASSDPSGTGFWEQYF

abundance: NA
v_gene: TRBV13
j_gene: TRBJ2-7
d_gene: NA
CDR3nt: TGTGCCAGCAGCTCGGACCAAAAGGGGGGGGAGCAGTACTTC
CDR3aa: CASSSDQKGGEQYF

abundance: NA
v_gene: TRBV20-1
j_gene: TRBJ2-3
d_gene: TRBD2
CDR3nt: TGCAGTGCCACGGCTAGCGGACCAATCACAGATACGCAGTATTTT
CDR3aa: CSATASGPITDTQYF

abundance: few
v_gene: TRBV7-3
j_gene: TRBJ1-6
d_gene: NA
CDR3nt: TGTGCCAGCAGCTTAGGAGTGTGGGACACCAATTCACCCCTCCACTTT
CDR3aa: CASSLGVWDTNSPLHF

abundance: few
v_gene: TRBV12-3/TRBV12-4
j_gene: TRBJ2-1
d_gene: NA
CDR3nt: TGTGCCAGCAGTCCCCCCTTGCGGGGTAATGAGCAGTTCTTC
CDR3aa: CASSPPLRGNEQFF

abundance: few
v_gene: TRBV4-1
j_gene: TRBJ2-2
d_gene: TRBD1
CDR3nt: TGCGCCAGCACCCAGGGGGCTATCGGGGAGCTGTTTTTT
CDR3aa: CASTQGAIGELFF

abundance: NA
v_gene: TRBV27
j_gene: TRBJ2-1
d_gene: TRBD1
CDR3nt: TGTGCCGGCAGGGGGGCAGGGGGCCAGATATACAATGAGCAGTTCTTC
CDR3aa: CAGRGAGGQIYNEQFF

abundance: NA
v_gene: TRBV4-1
j_gene: TRBJ2-1
d_gene: NA
CDR3nt: TGCGCCAGCAGCCAACGAGCGGAGGGGCATGTTCGGGAGCAGTTCTTC
CDR3aa: CASSQRAEGHVREQFF

abundance: NA
v_gene: TRBV20-1
j_gene: TRBJ1-6
d_gene: NA
CDR3nt: TGCAGTGCTAGAGACGGAGGGGTCGGAGTGAATTCACCCCTCCACTTT
CDR3aa: CSARDGGVGVNSPLHF

abundance: NA
v_gene: TRBV15
j_gene: TRBJ2-2
d_gene: NA
CDR3nt: TGTGCCACCAGCTCACACCCGAACACCGGGGAGCTGTTTTTT
CDR3aa: CATSSHPNTGELFF

abundance: once
v_gene: TRBV20-1
j_gene: TRBJ1-4
d_gene: NA
CDR3nt: TGCAGTGCTAGCCCCATCGAGGGGGTCGCAACTAATGAAAAACTGTTTTTT
CDR3aa: CSASPIEGVATNEKLFF

abundance: NA
v_gene: TRBV6-5
j_gene: TRBJ2-1
d_gene: NA
CDR3nt: TGTGCCAGCAGTTACTCCAGGAAAGTCAATGAGCAGTTCTTC
CDR3aa: CASSYSRKVNEQFF

abundance: NA
v_gene: TRBV7-8
j_gene: TRBJ2-1
d_gene: TRBD2
CDR3nt: TGTGCCAGCAGCTTAGGGGCCACTAGCGGGAGTCGGGATGAGCAGTTCTTC
CDR3aa: CASSLGATSGSRDEQFF

abundance: NA
v_gene: TRBV27
j_gene: TRBJ2-2
d_gene: NA
CDR3nt: TGTGCCAGCAGTTTAATGGGCTTCGGGGAGCTGTTTTTT
CDR3aa: CASSLMGFGELFF

abundance: NA
v_gene: TRBV20-1
j_gene: TRBJ2-5
d_gene: TRBD2
CDR3nt: TGCAGTGCTAAAGCTAGCGGGGGACCCCAAGAGACCCAGTACTTC
CDR3aa: CSAKASGGPQETQYF

abundance: few
v_gene: TRBV5-1
j_gene: TRBJ1-2
d_gene: TRBD1
CDR3nt: TGCGCCAGCAGCCAGGATCTCGGACAGGACTATGGCTACACCTTC
CDR3aa: CASSQDLGQDYGYTF

abundance: NA
v_gene: TRBV12-3/TRBV12-4
j_gene: TRBJ1-3
d_gene: TRBD1
CDR3nt: TGTGCCAGCAGCCAGACAGGGAATCTGAACACCATATATTTT
CDR3aa: CASSQTGNLNTIYF

abundance: few
v_gene: TRBV10-3
j_gene: TRBJ1-1
d_gene: NA
CDR3nt: TGTGCCACCTTCTCACAGGGATTGAGTGAAGCTTTCTTT
CDR3aa: CATFSQGLSEAFF

abundance: few
v_gene: TRBV18
j_gene: TRBJ2-5
d_gene: NA
CDR3nt: TGTGCCAGCTCACCATTCGACTTTCAAGAGACCCAGTACTTC
CDR3aa: CASSPFDFQETQYF

abundance: few
v_gene: TRBV6-2/TRBV6-3
j_gene: TRBJ2-1
d_gene: TRBD2
CDR3nt: TGTGCCAGCAGTTACACGCCTAGCGGGAGGGCCGACAATGAGCAGTTCTTC
CDR3aa: CASSYTPSGRADNEQFF

abundance: NA
v_gene: TRBV30
j_gene: TRBJ2-7
d_gene: TRBD1
CDR3nt: TGTGCCTGGACAACTCCGGGACAGGGGCGGTACGAGCAGTACTTC
CDR3aa: CAWTTPGQGRYEQYF

abundance: once
v_gene: TRBV4-2
j_gene: TRBJ2-5
d_gene: TRBD2
CDR3nt: TGTGCCAGCAGCCAGGGATTAGCGGGGTTCGAGACCCAGTACTTC
CDR3aa: CASSQGLAGFETQYF

abundance: few
v_gene: TRBV28
j_gene: TRBJ1-2
d_gene: NA
CDR3nt: TGTGCCAGCAGTTTCCTAAACAGGGACAACTATGGCTACACCTTC
CDR3aa: CASSFLNRDNYGYTF

abundance: few
v_gene: TRBV29-1
j_gene: TRBJ2-4
d_gene: NA
CDR3nt: TGCAGCTTCTTCGCCATATCGGGTGGAGGTAGCGGACGGTCCAAAAACATTCAGTACTTC
CDR3aa: CSFFAISGGGSGRSKNIQYF

abundance: NA
v_gene: TRBV5-1
j_gene: TRBJ2-3
d_gene: TRBD1
CDR3nt: TGCGCCAGCAGCTTCACTGCAGGGGGTGCAGATACGCAGTATTTT
CDR3aa: CASSFTAGGADTQYF

abundance: NA
v_gene: TRBV20-1
j_gene: TRBJ1-2
d_gene: NA
CDR3nt: TGCAGTGCTATTCCCCGAGGGGGGTATGGCTACACCTTC
CDR3aa: CSAIPRGGYGYTF

abundance: few
v_gene: TRBV4-1
j_gene: TRBJ1-6
d_gene: NA
CDR3nt: TGCGCCAGCAGCCACCTCGTCGGACGGCCCTATAATTCACCCCTCCACTTT
CDR3aa: CASSHLVGRPYNSPLHF

abundance: NA
v_gene: TRBV15
j_gene: TRBJ1-5
d_gene: NA
CDR3nt: TGTGCCACCAGCAGGGCCCTGGGGCCCAATCAGCCCCAGCATTTT
CDR3aa: CATSRALGPNQPQHF

abundance: once
v_gene: TRBV21-1
j_gene: TRBJ2-7
d_gene: NA
CDR3nt: TGTGCCGGCAGCAACGCCTCCCGCAGCGGGAGTCCGTACGAGCAGTACTTC
CDR3aa: CAGSNASRSGSPYEQYF

abundance: few
v_gene: TRBV29-1
j_gene: TRBJ2-7
d_gene: TRBD1
CDR3nt: TGCAGCGTTCGACGACAGGGGGCCACCGAGCAGTACTTC
CDR3aa: CSVRRQGATEQYF

abundance: NA
v_gene: TRBV7-2
j_gene: TRBJ2-1
d_gene: TRBD2
CDR3nt: TGTGCCAGCAGCCCCTTAAGGCGGGAGGGGGGTGAGCAGTTCTTC
CDR3aa: CASSPLRREGGEQFF

abundance: NA
v_gene: TRBV11-3
j_gene: TRBJ2-1
d_gene: NA
CDR3nt: TGTGCCAGCAGCTTAGCCTACACTCTCTACAATGAGCAGTTCTTC
CDR3aa: CASSLAYTLYNEQFF

abundance: few
v_gene: TRBV6-5
j_gene: TRBJ2-3
d_gene: NA
CDR3nt: TGTGCCGCTGGCCCATTGAGGGGGGACACAGATACGCAGTATTTT
CDR3aa: CAAGPLRGDTDTQYF

abundance: few
v_gene: TRBV10-2
j_gene: TRBJ2-6
d_gene: TRBD1
CDR3nt: TGCGCCAGCAGTAGGGACAGGGGCAGCTCTGGGGCCAACGTCCTGACTTTC
CDR3aa: CASSRDRGSSGANVLTF

abundance: few
v_gene: TRBV27
j_gene: TRBJ1-6
d_gene: NA
CDR3nt: TGTGCCAGCAAGCCCGACGGGGCAAGTAATTCACCCCTCCACTTT
CDR3aa: CASKPDGASNSPLHF

abundance: once
v_gene: TRBV10-2
j_gene: TRBJ2-5
d_gene: NA
CDR3nt: TGCGCCAGCTCGGGTTATGGCGGCGGGTCGGGAGAGACCCAGTACTTC
CDR3aa: CASSGYGGGSGETQYF

abundance: NA
v_gene: TRBV3-1
j_gene: TRBJ2-7
d_gene: TRBD2
CDR3nt: TGTGCCAGCAGCCAAGATCTAGCGGGGGGGAGGGACGAGCAGTACTTC
CDR3aa: CASSQDLAGGRDEQYF

abundance: NA
v_gene: TRBV27
j_gene: TRBJ1-1
d_gene: NA
CDR3nt: TGTGCCAGCAGTTTTGCGGGCGCAGTGGGCACTGAAGCTTTCTTT
CDR3aa: CASSFAGAVGTEAFF

abundance: once
v_gene: TRBV20-1
j_gene: TRBJ1-4
d_gene: NA
CDR3nt: TGCAGTGCTAGAGATCTTAGGGTATCTAATGAAAAACTGTTTTTT
CDR3aa: CSARDLRVSNEKLFF

abundance: few
v_gene: TRBV28
j_gene: TRBJ1-5
d_gene: NA
CDR3nt: TGTGCCAGCAGTTTCGGCAGCGGCAATCAGCCCCAGCATTTT
CDR3aa: CASSFGSGNQPQHF

abundance: NA
v_gene: TRBV11-2
j_gene: TRBJ2-1
d_gene: TRBD1
CDR3nt: TGTGCCAGCACCCCCCAGGGGGTCGCCTACAATGAGCAGTTCTTC
CDR3aa: CASTPQGVAYNEQFF

abundance: NA
v_gene: TRBV20-1
j_gene: TRBJ1-2
d_gene: NA
CDR3nt: TGCAGTGGTTCATATGGGGACTATGGCTACACCTTC
CDR3aa: CSGSYGDYGYTF

abundance: NA
v_gene: TRBV5-5
j_gene: TRBJ2-1
d_gene: TRBD2
CDR3nt: TGTGCCAGCACCTCTTCTAGCGGGGTTCCCCCACGAGGGCAGTTCTTC
CDR3aa: CASTSSSGVPPRGQFF